The rows below give T cell receptor beta chains drawn from one sample of a study of CD8 T cells in Susac syndrome. TCRdb independently ran MiXCR on the immunoSEQ multiplex PCR reads; one entry per CDR3 protein. The sample lists tens of thousands of distinct CDR3 sequences, 94% occurring once. Source material: CD8+ T cells from PBMCs. The source is a human donor with multiple sclerosis. The CDR3 runs from the conserved cysteine through the conserved F or W. Each record gives: CDR3 protein, clone size, V gene. Expanded clones get a size class; other rows say once, few or many, or leave the size out.

CDR3aa: CSARTPRGGRAYNEQFF
abundance: -
v_gene: TRBV20-1

CDR3aa: CASSPEGATYEQYF
abundance: -
v_gene: TRBV13

CDR3aa: CASSSTLAGGVGETQYF
abundance: -
v_gene: TRBV12-3/TRBV12-4

CDR3aa: CASSYGETEAFF
abundance: -
v_gene: TRBV6-6

CDR3aa: CSVEPGTGYGYTF
abundance: -
v_gene: TRBV29-1

CDR3aa: CASSSPPSTDTQYF
abundance: -
v_gene: TRBV19

CDR3aa: CASSGGDKLFF
abundance: -
v_gene: TRBV27

CDR3aa: CASSQDVYEQYF
abundance: -
v_gene: TRBV14

CDR3aa: CASSAASGGMSDTQYF
abundance: -
v_gene: TRBV9

CDR3aa: CASSGGLALDNEQFF
abundance: -
v_gene: TRBV5-4

CDR3aa: CASSQDRGQPQHF
abundance: -
v_gene: TRBV4-3

CDR3aa: CASSPRRSPEQYF
abundance: -
v_gene: TRBV13

CDR3aa: CASSHGEDYSNQPQHF
abundance: -
v_gene: TRBV7-9

CDR3aa: CASSRPDSSNQPQHF
abundance: -
v_gene: TRBV5-6

CDR3aa: CATSREDRETGELFF
abundance: few
v_gene: TRBV15

CDR3aa: CATAPRTENQPQHF
abundance: -
v_gene: TRBV27

CDR3aa: CASSLSGLAGGARETQYF
abundance: -
v_gene: TRBV12-3/TRBV12-4

CDR3aa: CASSSPGQAGNEQFF
abundance: -
v_gene: TRBV5-4

CDR3aa: CASSWASDTQYF
abundance: -
v_gene: TRBV28

CDR3aa: CSTLTGYGYTF
abundance: -
v_gene: TRBV29-1

CDR3aa: CSAIEGSKGQYEQYF
abundance: -
v_gene: TRBV20-1

CDR3aa: CSVMGGDTDTQYF
abundance: -
v_gene: TRBV29-1